These 26 T cell receptor beta chains came from one sample sequenced in a study of T cell responses to AZD1222 COVID-19 vaccine. Profiling relied on immunoSEQ multiplex PCR, and the TCRdb table lists in-frame clones only, not all of them. Of over 70,000 clones listed, approximately 86% are singletons. The sequencing here drew on peripheral blood, taken on day 0 of MenACWY control vaccination. The receptor set was obtained from an adult in good health.

The V gene is TRBV5-5, the J gene TRBJ2-2, with D possibly TRBD2 on 5 matching bases. Trimming left V 1 base short and J 5 bases short, with 21 bases between. Germline CDR1 SGHKS, CDR2 YYEKEE (reference sequence). The CDR3 has 18 amino acids. CDR3 DNA sequence: TGTGCCAGCAGCTTGTTTTCGGGCGTCGCGGCGGGTACCGGGGAGCTGTTTTTT. Translation gives CASSLFSGVAAGTGELFF.

The chain carries TRBV5-1 and TRBJ2-7, with 14 nucleotides matching TRBD2. The CDR3 totals 16 residues. CDR1 SGHRS and CDR2 YFSETQ come from the germline V gene. V trimming: 4 bases; J trimming: 2 bases; junction bases outside the gene matches: 5. CDR3 region: CASSEEGLAGAYEQYF. The CDR3 bases are TGCGCCAGCAGCGAAGAGGGACTAGCGGGGGCCTACGAGCAGTACTTC.

The V gene is TRBV9, the J gene TRBJ2-2, with 12 bases lining up with TRBD2. Looked up from germline, CDR1 is SGDLS and CDR2 is YYNGEE. This CDR3 region has 16 residues. V gave up 4 bases and J gave up 5 bases; unmatched junction bases: 6. CDR3 loop: CASSPRLAGETGELFF. CDR3 nucleotides: TGTGCCAGCAGCCCTAGACTAGCGGGGGAGACCGGGGAGCTGTTTTTT.

V and J are TRBV2 and TRBJ1-5; D not resolved. Germline values: CDR1 SNHLY, CDR2 FYNNEI. Trimming cost V 4 bases and J 1 base, with 8 bases left between them. This CDR3 contains 14 residues. CDR3 residues: CASSVRGSNQPQHF. The CDR3 region has the DNA TGTGCCAGCAGTGTACGGGGAAGCAATCAGCCCCAGCATTTT.

This clone came up once. The chain carries TRBV11-2 and TRBJ1-3; D is ambiguous. This CDR3 is built from 13 residues. Looked up from germline, CDR1 is SGHAT and CDR2 is FQNNGV. The V gene lost 1 base and the J gene lost 4 bases, with 5 bases spanning the gap. The CDR3 DNA follows: TGTGCCAGCAGCTTAGTAGGCGGAAACACCATATATTTT. Protein product: CASSLVGGNTIYF.

This clone was seen only once. The rearrangement links TRBV5-1 to TRBJ1-2, with D maybe TRBD1 (5 bases). The CDR3 is made up of 14 amino acids. V dropped 0 bases and J dropped 4 bases, with 10 bases sitting between them. Germline V lookup: CDR1 SGHRS, CDR2 YFSETQ. This CDR3 is CASSLEPGSYGYTF. CDR3 nucleotides: TGCGCCAGCAGCTTGGAGCCAGGGTCCTATGGCTACACCTTC.

The genes are TRBV9 and TRBJ2-3; D might be TRBD2 (5 bases). The CDR3 runs 14 residues. Trimming took 0 bases from V and 4 from J, leaving 9 bases between them. Germline CDR1 SGDLS, CDR2 YYNGEE. This CDR3 reads CASSVAPSPDTQYF. CDR3 sequence (DNA): TGTGCCAGCAGCGTAGCCCCTAGCCCAGATACGCAGTATTTT.

The chain couples TRBV18 to TRBJ2-7, with D perhaps given as TRBD1 or TRBD2 (5 bases each). Germline CDR1 and CDR2: KGHSH and LQKENI. This CDR3 has 15 amino acids. The V gene lost 3 bases and the J gene lost 3 bases, with 15 bases spanning the gap. The CDR3 is CASSPESGAYYEQYF. CDR3 sequence (DNA): TGTGCCAGCTCACCGGAGTCCGGGGCTTACTACGAGCAGTACTTC.

This chain joins TRBV19 and TRBJ2-3, with D unclear. The CDR3 totals 14 residues. The germline V gene has CDR1 LNHDA and CDR2 SQIVND (reference sequence). V dropped 2 bases and J dropped 3 bases, with 9 bases sitting between them. The CDR3 is CASSIRHRTDTQYF. The CDR3 DNA follows: TGTGCCAGTAGTATAAGGCATAGAACAGATACGCAGTATTTT.

The chain carries TRBV15 and TRBJ2-3; the match to TRBD2 covers 14 bases. The V and J ends lost 2 bases and 4 bases, in that order; junction bases with no gene match: 11. Germline V gene sequence: CDR1 LNHNV, CDR2 YYDKDF (reference sequence). The length of the CDR3 is 19 residues. The CDR3 coding sequence is TGTGCCACCAGCAGACACCCGACTAGCGGGGGGGCCCCGGCAGATACGCAGTATTTT. Translating gives CATSRHPTSGGAPADTQYF.

The chain is built from TRBV25-1 and TRBJ1-2, with D unclear. The CDR3 is made up of 13 amino acids. Germline loops: CDR1 MGHDK, CDR2 SYGVNS. V lost 4 bases, J lost 6 bases, and 12 bases lay in between. The CDR3 coding sequence is TGTGCCAGCAGTGGCCGCTTTATCGATGGCTACACCTTC. Its translation is CASSGRFIDGYTF.

The CDR3 DNA reads TGTGCCAGCCGGACAGGATCCTACAATGAGCAGTTCTTC. Translating gives CASRTGSYNEQFF. The chain uses TRBV2 and TRBJ2-1; 7 positions agree with TRBD1. Looked up from germline, CDR1 is SNHLY and CDR2 is FYNNEI. This CDR3 spans 13 amino acids. Losses at the gene ends were 8 bases for V and 1 base for J; bases not matched to a gene: 2.

The V call is TRBV6-1, the J call TRBJ1-1; D gene ambiguous. The CDR3 consists of 13 residues. CDR1 is MNHNS, CDR2 SASEGT, per germline. Trimming left V 2 bases short and J 3 bases short, with 7 bases between. As DNA, the CDR3 is TGTGCCAGCAGTGAAAGGGAGGACACTGAAGCTTTCTTT. Translation: CASSEREDTEAFF.

CDR3 DNA: TGTGCCAGCAGCCAATCGGCGGGAGGCACTGAAGCTTTCTTT. This translates into CASSQSAGGTEAFF. The chain has TRBV16 and TRBJ1-1; D is uncertain. The germline V gene encodes CDR1 KGHSY and CDR2 FQNENV. V lost 0 bases and J lost 4, with 9 bases in between. This CDR3 spans 14 amino acids.

The chain recombines TRBV5-6 with TRBJ2-1, with 13 bases identical to TRBD2. Germline CDR1 SGHDT, CDR2 YYEEEE. J was trimmed by 5 bases and V by 6 bases; bases with no gene match: 11. The CDR3 sequence is 17 residues long. CDR3 DNA sequence: TGTGCCAGCATCACTGGCCTGGGACTAGCGGGGAACAATGAGCAGTTCTTC. Its translation is CASITGLGLAGNNEQFF.

This clone has just a few counts. The V call is TRBV14, the J call TRBJ1-6; 8 bases are shared with TRBD1. V lost 5 bases, J lost 8 bases, and 5 bases stayed unmatched. Per the germline V gene, CDR1 is SGHDN and CDR2 is FVKESK. The CDR3 has 14 residues. CDR3 DNA: TGTGCCAGCAGCTTACAGGGGGGATATTCACCCCTCCACTTT. This translates into CASSLQGGYSPLHF.

This chain joins TRBV3-1 (or the pseudogene TRBV3-2) and TRBJ1-2; unclear D gene. Trimming removed 3 bases from V and 0 bases from J, with 17 bases in between. CDR1 is LGHDT, CDR2 YNNKEL, per germline (reference sequence). CDR3 size: 17 residues. The CDR3 sequence is CASSQWAGVQPNYGYTF. The CDR3 DNA sequence: TGTGCCAGCAGCCAGTGGGCAGGCGTTCAACCTAACTATGGCTACACCTTC.

This clone has a handful of counts. The genes are TRBV30 and TRBJ2-7; D possibly matches TRBD1 or TRBD2 (5 bases each). The CDR3 contains 15 residues. V lost 4 bases to trimming and J lost 1 base, with 17 bases between them. The V gene's germline CDR1 is GTSNPN and CDR2 SVGIG (reference sequence). CDR3 loop: CAWKTPGPISYEQYF. CDR3 coding DNA: TGTGCCTGGAAAACACCGGGACCTATATCCTACGAGCAGTACTTC.

This chain joins TRBV9 and TRBJ1-6; possibly TRBD1 for D (6 bases). Trimming took 0 bases from V and 6 from J, leaving 16 bases between them. This CDR3 has 17 amino acids. Looked up from germline, CDR1 is SGDLS and CDR2 is YYNGEE. CDR3 sequence reads: CASSVGPPGHPNSPLHF. The CDR3 DNA reads as TGTGCCAGCAGCGTAGGGCCCCCGGGACATCCTAATTCACCCCTCCACTTT. Combining the CDR3 with reference TRBV9 and TRBJ1-6 gives the whole variable domain DSGVTQTPKHLITATGQRVTLRCSPRSGDLSVYWYQQSLDQGLQFLIQYYNGEERAKGNILERFSAQQFPDLHSELNLSSLELGDSALYFCASSVGPPGHPNSPLHFGNGTRLTVT.

V is TRBV27 and J is TRBJ1-4; D is undetermined. Germline CDR1 is MNHEY and CDR2 is SMNVEV (reference sequence). CDR3 length: 14 amino acids. V lost 9 bases and J lost 8, with 19 bases in between. CDR3 coding DNA: TGTGCCAGTGCAGACGACCTAGGTATGGAAAAACTGTTTTTT. Protein product: CASADDLGMEKLFF.

This chain connects TRBV14 to TRBJ1-1, with 11 nucleotides matching TRBD1. The germline V gene has CDR1 SGHDN and CDR2 FVKESK. The CDR3 totals 16 residues. Trimming at V came to 4 bases and at J to 3 bases, leaving 7 bases not matched to a gene. The CDR3 sequence is CASSLDRGLGDTEAFF. The CDR3 DNA sequence: TGTGCCAGCAGCCTGGACAGGGGGCTTGGTGACACTGAAGCTTTCTTT.

Concerning this clone: Other DNA sequences within the sample encode an identical CDR3. The chain recombines TRBV6-5 with TRBJ1-2, with 7 bases that match TRBD1. The CDR3 has 14 residues. In germline, CDR1 is MNHEY, CDR2 SVGAGI. Trimming at V came to 6 bases and at J to 2 bases, leaving 6 bases not matched to a gene. The CDR3 loop is CASRNRGENYGYTF. The CDR3 region has the DNA TGTGCCAGCAGGAACAGGGGCGAGAACTATGGCTACACCTTC.

This rearrangement joins TRBV6-5 to TRBJ1-5, with D uncertain. The CDR3 runs to 13 residues. CDR1 is MNHEY and CDR2 is SVGAGI in the germline V gene. The V end was cut by 8 bases, the J end by 2 bases, with 10 bases between. CDR3 DNA sequence: TGTGCCAGCCGAGGGTGGGGCAATCAGCCCCAGCATTTT. Amino acids: CASRGWGNQPQHF.

This clone was picked up a small number of times. The V call is TRBV28, the J call TRBJ2-3, with a weak D call TRBD2 (7 bases). Germline lookup yields CDR1 MDHEN and CDR2 SYDVKM. V was shortened by 1 base and J by 0 bases, with 17 bases between the two germline ends. The length of the CDR3 is 18 residues. CDR3 bases: TGTGCCAGCAGTTTATTCTACGGGGGGCCAACTAGCACAGATACGCAGTATTTT. Its translation: CASSLFYGGPTSTDTQYF.

This clone has just one count. The V gene is TRBV7-9, the J gene TRBJ2-2, with a weak D call TRBD2 (7 bases). CDR1 and CDR2 from the germline V gene are SEHNR and FQNEAQ (reference sequence). The V end was cut by 3 bases, the J end by 4 bases, with 15 bases between. The CDR3 has 16 residues. The CDR3 is CASSFPTGRATGELFF. CDR3 DNA sequence: TGTGCCAGCAGCTTTCCTACAGGGAGGGCCACCGGGGAGCTGTTTTTT. Full variable domain (missing parts from reference TRBV7-9 and TRBJ2-2): DTGVSQNPRHKITKRGQNVTFRCDPISEHNRLYWYRQTLGQGPEFLTYFQNEAQLEKSRLLSDRFSAERPKGSFSTLEIQRTEQGDSAMYLCASSFPTGRATGELFFGEGSRLTVL.

This clone was recorded only once. CDR3 bases: TGTGCCGCACAGGGTAGCAATCAGCCCCAGCATTTT. Its translation: CAAQGSNQPQHF. The chain is built from TRBV19 and TRBJ1-5; possible D gene TRBD1, 6 bases. V shed 11 bases and J shed 0 bases, with 8 bases lying between them. The germline V gene has CDR1 LNHDA and CDR2 SQIVND (reference sequence). This CDR3 has 12 amino acids.